Shown below are 25 T cell receptor beta chains from a single sample sequenced in a study of radiation and T cells in renal cell carcinoma. Sample time point: blood 4 weeks post-SBRT, at nephrectomy. Treatment of the sample: 15 Gy SBRT to primary tumor, nephrectomy 4 weeks later. The method was immunoSEQ multiplex PCR; TCRdb's version includes in-frame clones alone and lacks a portion of them. The repertoire holds around 180,000 clones, with about nine tenths as singletons. The sequencing used blood, collected from a patient whose treatment included radiotherapy and nephrectomy. Receptor source: a woman aged 50 to 65 with renal cell carcinoma.

V is TRBV2 and J is TRBJ2-5, with 9 bases aligning to TRBD1. This CDR3 comprises 16 residues. V was pared by 6 bases and J by 6 bases, with 14 bases of the junction left unmatched. The germline gives CDR1 SNHLY, CDR2 FYNNEI. The DNA of the CDR3 is TGTGCCAGCAGGGGTACCGGGACAGGGCCTAGTCAGACCCAGTACTTC. Translation: CASRGTGTGPSQTQYF.

The CDR3 reads CASSWVGEKVYGYTF. The CDR3 nucleotides are TGTGCCAGCAGTTGGGTAGGGGAGAAGGTGTATGGCTACACCTTC. The V gene is TRBV28, the J gene TRBJ1-2, with a weak D call TRBD1 (5 bases). Germline assignment: CDR1 MDHEN and CDR2 SYDVKM. Between the trimmed V and J ends, which lost 4 bases and 5 bases, there was a span of 17 bases. The CDR3 runs 15 residues.

The rearrangement joins TRBV16 to TRBJ1-3; possibly TRBD1 for D (6 bases). The germline V and J ends were trimmed by 0 bases and 0 bases, with 9 bases remaining between them. The CDR3 spans 16 residues. Per germline, CDR1 KGHSY and CDR2 FQNENV. The DNA for the CDR3 is TGTGCCAGCAGCCAATCCCCGGGACACTCTGGAAACACCATATATTTT. It codes for CASSQSPGHSGNTIYF. Complete variable domain (other parts from reference TRBV16 and TRBJ1-3): GEEVAQTPKHLVRGEGQKAKLYCAPIKGHSYVFWYQQVLKNEFKFLISFQNENVFDETGMPKERFSAKCLPNSPCSLEIQATKLEDSAVYFCASSQSPGHSGNTIYFGEGSWLTVV.

The chain uses TRBV25-1 and TRBJ1-6, with D perhaps matching TRBD1 (6 bases). Germline V CDR1 and CDR2: MGHDK, SYGVNS. The CDR3 extends over 14 amino acids. Trimming removed 6 bases at V and 8 bases at J, with 14 bases between. CDR3 bases: TGTGCCAGCAGAAATACAGGGTTAGATTCACCCCTCCACTTT. Protein product: CASRNTGLDSPLHF. Full variable domain (rest looked up from reference TRBV25-1 and TRBJ1-6): EADIYQTPRYLVIGTGKKITLECSQTMGHDKMYWYQQDPGMELHLIHYSYGVNSTEKGDLSSESTVSRIRTEHFPLTLESARPSHTSQYLCASRNTGLDSPLHFGNGTRLTVT.

The chain carries TRBV6-5 and TRBJ1-2; 7 positions match TRBD1. Germline V gives CDR1 MNHEY, CDR2 SVGAGI. This CDR3 region has 12 residues. V was pared by 7 bases and J by 4 bases, with 3 bases of the junction left unmatched. The CDR3 reads CASMGQLYGYTF. The DNA of the CDR3 is TGTGCCAGCATGGGACAGCTCTATGGCTACACCTTC.

The chain recombines TRBV5-4 with TRBJ1-1; 9 bases align to TRBD1. Germline assignment: CDR1 SGHNT and CDR2 YYREEE (reference sequence). This CDR3 comprises 15 residues. V lost 4 bases, J lost 2 bases, and 6 bases stayed unmatched. Here the CDR3 reads CASSGGQGLNTEAFF. CDR3 sequence (DNA): TGTGCCAGCAGCGGGGGACAGGGACTTAACACTGAAGCTTTCTTT.

This chain joins TRBV4-3 and TRBJ1-2, with a possible D match to TRBD1 (6 bases). V was trimmed by 1 base and J by 8 bases, leaving 17 bases between them. Germline loops: CDR1 LGHNA, CDR2 YSLEER. This CDR3 is built from 15 residues. CDR3: CASSQASTGSRGYTF. CDR3 in DNA: TGCGCCAGCAGCCAAGCATCCACAGGGTCTCGCGGCTACACCTTC.

V usage is TRBV4-3 and J usage is TRBJ2-2; 8 bases are a match to TRBD1. The CDR3 totals 18 residues. Trimming at V came to 0 bases and at J to 4 bases, leaving 10 bases not matched to a gene. CDR1 and CDR2 from the germline V gene are LGHNA and YSLEER. The CDR3 sequence is CASSQDLGRGLVTGELFF. The CDR3 nucleotides read TGCGCCAGCAGCCAAGATCTGGGCAGGGGGCTAGTCACCGGGGAGCTGTTTTTT.

The chain links TRBV7-2 to TRBJ1-2, with 7 nucleotides matching TRBD1. In germline, CDR1 is SGHTA, CDR2 FQGNSA. Trimming at V came to 3 bases and at J to 3 bases, leaving 1 base not matched to a gene. The CDR3 sequence is 13 residues long. The CDR3 protein is CASSFTGDYGYTF. The CDR3 bases are TGTGCCAGCAGCTTCACAGGGGACTATGGCTACACCTTC.

The chain couples TRBV9 to TRBJ2-1, with 10 bases aligning to TRBD2. Germline CDR1 SGDLS, CDR2 YYNGEE. V trimming: 0 bases; J trimming: 6 bases; junction bases outside the gene matches: 3. The CDR3 spans 15 residues. CDR3 nucleotide sequence: TGTGCCAGCAGCGTAGATCAGCGGGGGGGCAATGAGCAGTTCTTC. Its protein product is CASSVDQRGGNEQFF. The full variable domain, with the rest looked up from reference TRBV9 and TRBJ2-1, is DSGVTQTPKHLITATGQRVTLRCSPRSGDLSVYWYQQSLDQGLQFLIQYYNGEERAKGNILERFSAQQFPDLHSELNLSSLELGDSALYFCASSVDQRGGNEQFFGPGTRLTVL.

This chain uses TRBV6-1 with TRBJ1-1, with a weak D call TRBD1 (5 bases). CDR1 and CDR2 (germline): MNHNS, SASEGT. The V end was cut by 0 bases, the J end by 5 bases, with 13 bases between. This CDR3 is built from 15 residues. CDR3 region: CASSEAVGTPTEAFF. CDR3 DNA: TGTGCCAGCAGTGAAGCTGTCGGGACTCCTACTGAAGCTTTCTTT.

The J gene is TRBJ1-4, the V gene TRBV18; D perhaps matches TRBD1 (5 bases). Per germline, CDR1 KGHSH and CDR2 LQKENI. V lost 5 bases to trimming and J lost 8 bases, with 12 bases between them. This CDR3 has 13 amino acids. The CDR3, as DNA: TGTGCCAGCTCAGTCAGGGCCAGGGAAAAACTGTTTTTT. This gives the protein CASSVRAREKLFF.

The J gene is TRBJ1-1, the V gene TRBV6-5; 7 bases align to TRBD1. The CDR3 length is 14 residues. With V trimmed by 8 bases and J by 1 base, 7 bases remained unmatched. Looked up from germline, CDR1 is MNHEY and CDR2 is SVGAGI. The chain's CDR3 is CASGFWDRNTEAFF. The CDR3 DNA follows: TGTGCCAGCGGTTTCTGGGACAGGAACACTGAAGCTTTCTTT.

The table lists this clone with many counts. The chain has TRBV2 and TRBJ1-3; 9 bases align to TRBD1. Germline CDR1 is SNHLY and CDR2 is FYNNEI. Germline trimming cut 8 bases from V and 1 base from J; bases unmatched to any gene: 6. This CDR3 has 15 residues. In DNA, the CDR3 is TGTGCCAGCGAAGTGGGACAGGGTTCTGGAAACACCATATATTTT. Translated, it gives CASEVGQGSGNTIYF.

In nucleotides, the CDR3 is TGTGCCAGCAGAACAGACCGCCGGTCAAAAGCTTTCTTT. This sequence encodes CASRTDRRSKAFF. The genes are TRBV6-5 and TRBJ1-1; D gene ambiguous. This CDR3 has 13 residues. V was clipped by 6 bases and J by 9 bases, with 17 bases between them. Germline V gene sequence: CDR1 MNHEY, CDR2 SVGAGI.

The J gene is TRBJ2-1, the V gene TRBV19, with a possible D match to TRBD2 (6 bases). Trimming shortened V by 7 bases and J by 1 base, and 14 bases separated the two germline ends. Germline V CDR1 and CDR2: LNHDA, SQIVND (reference sequence). CDR3 length equals 15 residues. CDR3 loop: CASIPSSGSYNEQFF. CDR3 in DNA: TGTGCCAGTATCCCGTCAAGCGGGTCCTACAATGAGCAGTTCTTC.

V and J are TRBV30 and TRBJ1-6; TRBD1 matches at 7 bases. The CDR3 sequence is 15 residues long. Unmatched junction bases numbered 10, after V lost 4 bases and J lost 7 bases. Per germline, CDR1 GTSNPN and CDR2 SVGIG (reference sequence). The CDR3 region is CAWKGQVVSNSPLHF. CDR3 nucleotides: TGTGCCTGGAAAGGACAGGTGGTTTCAAATTCACCCCTCCACTTT.

The chain uses TRBV9 and TRBJ1-1; D possibly corresponds to TRBD1 (5 bases). The ends were cut back, 0 bases at V and 4 bases at J, with 10 bases in the middle. The CDR3 is made up of 14 amino acids. CDR1 and CDR2 (germline): SGDLS, YYNGEE. CDR3 residues: CASSVVSGSTEAFF. Here the CDR3 DNA reads TGTGCCAGCAGCGTAGTTTCAGGGTCCACTGAAGCTTTCTTT.

The V call is TRBV5-1, the J call TRBJ2-5, with 8 bases that match TRBD2. J gave up 1 base and V 4 bases, and 6 bases lay outside the gene matches. CDR1 is SGHRS and CDR2 is YFSETQ in the germline V gene. The CDR3 totals 15 residues. The CDR3 here is CASSPRGGFQETQYF. CDR3 DNA sequence: TGCGCCAGCAGCCCCCGGGGGGGCTTCCAAGAGACCCAGTACTTC.

The chain employs TRBV9 and TRBJ1-1; perhaps TRBD1 as D (6 bases). The CDR3 is 13 amino acids. Trimming removed 0 bases at V and 5 bases at J, with 8 bases between. CDR1 SGDLS and CDR2 YYNGEE come from the germline V gene. The CDR3: CASSVAGETEAFF. CDR3 in DNA: TGTGCCAGCAGCGTAGCAGGGGAAACTGAAGCTTTCTTT.

The rearrangement uses TRBV5-4 and TRBJ1-2; no reliable D call. This CDR3 has 13 residues. V was cut by 3 bases and J by 8 bases, with 14 bases left in between. Germline V gene data show CDR1 as SGHNT and CDR2 as YYREEE (reference sequence). The CDR3 bases are TGTGCCAGCAGCTCTGGTTCTGGTAGCGGCTACACCTTC. It is translated as CASSSGSGSGYTF.

This chain joins TRBV6-5 and TRBJ2-7; a possible D gene is TRBD1 (6 bases). Germline V gives CDR1 MNHEY, CDR2 SVGAGI. The CDR3 is 14 amino acids. With 3 bases removed from V and 4 bases from J, the gap between germline ends came to 13 bases. CDR3 in DNA: TGTGCCAGCAGTTATGTGGGGGCTCCTTACGAGCAGTACTTC. It translates to CASSYVGAPYEQYF.

This chain connects TRBV19 to TRBJ2-2, with D possibly being TRBD1 (6 bases). V was shortened by 4 bases and J by 5 bases, with 11 bases between the two germline ends. Germline V gene lookup returns CDR1 LNHDA and CDR2 SQIVND (reference sequence). The CDR3 covers 14 residues. The CDR3 coding sequence is TGTGCCAGTAGTAGGGCGCAGGGGACCGGGGAGCTGTTTTTT. This translates into CASSRAQGTGELFF.

The chain couples TRBV13 to TRBJ2-7; 7 bases are a match to TRBD2. This CDR3 has 11 amino acids. V trimming: 4 bases; J trimming: 7 bases; junction bases outside the gene matches: 1. Germline CDR1 reads PRHDT; CDR2 reads FYEKMQ (reference sequence). CDR3 region: CASSWRGEQYF. The CDR3 bases are TGTGCCAGCAGCTGGCGGGGGGAGCAGTACTTC.

This sequence joins TRBV6-1 and TRBJ2-1; 13 bases align to TRBD2. CDR3 length: 16 amino acids. Germline loops: CDR1 MNHNS, CDR2 SASEGT. Trimming at V came to 3 bases and at J to 9 bases, leaving 8 bases not matched to a gene. The chain's CDR3 is CASSDPGLAGAGEQFF. As DNA, the CDR3 is TGTGCCAGCAGTGATCCAGGACTAGCGGGGGCGGGTGAGCAGTTCTTC.